This TCR beta chain was sequenced in a study of human T cells and chemical hapten exposure. Time point reported: patch test 1, 2 weeks after DPC sensitization. Indicated treatment: therapeutic diphenylcyclopropenone sensitization with weekly scalp DPC. V was pared by 0 bases and J by 6 bases, with 18 bases between. Germline lookup yields CDR1 ENHRY and CDR2 SYGVKD. The CDR3 is made up of 17 amino acids. This clonotype occurred a few times. TCRdb processed the RACE reads anew with MiXCR; each CDR3 protein has one entry. The profile shows about 120,000 distinct CDR3 sequences, around 13% of them singletons.

This clonotype was obtained from a young man with alopecia areata. Some clones in this sample may be carry-over from other donors' samples. This chain links TRBV10-3 with TRBJ1-5; D is unclear. The sequencing here drew on whole blood, taken in connection with sensitization to the hapten diphenylcyclopropenone (DPC). CDR3 DNA: TGTGCCATCAGTGAGTCCCCCGGAGGGCGCGGAGGTCAGCCCCAGCATTTT. Translation: CAISESPGGRGGQPQHF.